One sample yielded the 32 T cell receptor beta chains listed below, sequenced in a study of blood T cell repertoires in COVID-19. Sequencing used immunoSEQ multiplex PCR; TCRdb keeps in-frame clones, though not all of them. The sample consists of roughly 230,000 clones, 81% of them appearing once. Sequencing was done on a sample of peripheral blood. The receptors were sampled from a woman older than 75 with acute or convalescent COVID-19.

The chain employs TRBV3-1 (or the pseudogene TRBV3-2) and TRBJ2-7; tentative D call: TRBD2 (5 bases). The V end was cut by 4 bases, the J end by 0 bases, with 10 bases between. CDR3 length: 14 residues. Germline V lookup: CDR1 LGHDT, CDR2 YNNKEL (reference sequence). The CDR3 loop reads CASSRGGLSYEQYF. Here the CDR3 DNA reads TGTGCCAGCAGCCGAGGAGGACTCTCCTACGAGCAGTACTTC.

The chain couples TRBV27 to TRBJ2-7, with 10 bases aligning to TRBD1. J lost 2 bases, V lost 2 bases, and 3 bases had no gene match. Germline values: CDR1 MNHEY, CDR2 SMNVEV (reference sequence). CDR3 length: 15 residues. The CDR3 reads CASSLLTGGTYEQYF. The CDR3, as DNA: TGTGCCAGCAGTTTACTGACAGGGGGCACCTACGAGCAGTACTTC.

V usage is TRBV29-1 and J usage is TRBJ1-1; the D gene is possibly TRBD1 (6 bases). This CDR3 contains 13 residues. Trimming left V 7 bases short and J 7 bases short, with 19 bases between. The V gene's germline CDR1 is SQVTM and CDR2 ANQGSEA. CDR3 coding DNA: TGCAGCGGCCGAGGTGGGCAGGGGCTTGAAGCTTTCTTT. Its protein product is CSGRGGQGLEAFF.

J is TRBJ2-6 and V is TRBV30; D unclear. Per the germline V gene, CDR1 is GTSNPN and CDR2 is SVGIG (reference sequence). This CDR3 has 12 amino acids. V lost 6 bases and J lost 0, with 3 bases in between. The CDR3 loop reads CACSSGANVLTF. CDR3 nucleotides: TGTGCCTGCAGCTCTGGGGCCAACGTCCTGACTTTC.

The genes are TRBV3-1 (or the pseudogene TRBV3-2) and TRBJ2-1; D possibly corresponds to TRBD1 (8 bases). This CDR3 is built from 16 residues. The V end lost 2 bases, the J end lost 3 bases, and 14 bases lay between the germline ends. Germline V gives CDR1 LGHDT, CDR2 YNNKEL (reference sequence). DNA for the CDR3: TGTGCCAGCAGCCAACCAACAGGGGGGGGCTACAATGAGCAGTTCTTC. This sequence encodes CASSQPTGGGYNEQFF.

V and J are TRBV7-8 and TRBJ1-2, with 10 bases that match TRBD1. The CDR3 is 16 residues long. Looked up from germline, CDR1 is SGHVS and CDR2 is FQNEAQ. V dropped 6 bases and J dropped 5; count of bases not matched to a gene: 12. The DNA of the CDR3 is TGTGCCAGCAGGGGGGACAGGGGACCAAACGATTATGGCTACACCTTC. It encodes CASRGDRGPNDYGYTF.

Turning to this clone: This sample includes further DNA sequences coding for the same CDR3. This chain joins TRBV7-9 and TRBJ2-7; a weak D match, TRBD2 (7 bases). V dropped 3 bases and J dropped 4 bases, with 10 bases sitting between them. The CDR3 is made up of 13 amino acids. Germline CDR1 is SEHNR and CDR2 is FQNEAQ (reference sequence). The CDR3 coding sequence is TGTGCCAGCAGCTTCGGGGGGCGATACGAGCAGTACTTC. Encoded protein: CASSFGGRYEQYF.

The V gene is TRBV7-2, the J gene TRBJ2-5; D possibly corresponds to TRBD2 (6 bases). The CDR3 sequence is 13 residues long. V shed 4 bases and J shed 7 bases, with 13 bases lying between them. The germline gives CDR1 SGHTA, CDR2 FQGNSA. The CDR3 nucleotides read TGTGCCAGCAGCTCGGACTACCGAGGGACCCAGTACTTC. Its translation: CASSSDYRGTQYF.

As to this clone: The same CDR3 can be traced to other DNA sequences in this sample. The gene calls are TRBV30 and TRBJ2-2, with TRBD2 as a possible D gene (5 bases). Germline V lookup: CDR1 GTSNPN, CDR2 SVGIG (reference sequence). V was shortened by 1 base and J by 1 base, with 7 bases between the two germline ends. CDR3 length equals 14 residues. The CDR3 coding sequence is TGTGCCTGGAGTGGGACTCTGAACACCGGGGAGCTGTTTTTT. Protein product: CAWSGTLNTGELFF.

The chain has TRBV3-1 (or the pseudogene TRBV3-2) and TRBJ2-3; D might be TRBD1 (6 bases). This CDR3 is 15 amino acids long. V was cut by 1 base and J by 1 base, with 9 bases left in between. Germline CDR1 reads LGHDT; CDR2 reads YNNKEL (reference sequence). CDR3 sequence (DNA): TGTGCCAGCAGCCAAGCGCAGGGGCGCACAGATACGCAGTATTTT. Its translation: CASSQAQGRTDTQYF.

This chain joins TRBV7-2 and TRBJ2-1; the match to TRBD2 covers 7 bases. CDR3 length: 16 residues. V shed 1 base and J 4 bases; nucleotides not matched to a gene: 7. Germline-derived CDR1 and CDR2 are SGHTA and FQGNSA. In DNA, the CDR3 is TGTGCCAGCAGCTTAGAAGTGGCGGGAGCTTACAATGAGCAGTTCTTC. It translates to CASSLEVAGAYNEQFF.

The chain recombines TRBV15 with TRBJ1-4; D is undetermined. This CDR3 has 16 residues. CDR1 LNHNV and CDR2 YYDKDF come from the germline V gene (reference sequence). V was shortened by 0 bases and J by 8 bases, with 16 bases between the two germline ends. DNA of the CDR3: TGTGCCACCAGCAGAGATGAGGGAATTGGGAACGAAAAACTGTTTTTT. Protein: CATSRDEGIGNEKLFF.

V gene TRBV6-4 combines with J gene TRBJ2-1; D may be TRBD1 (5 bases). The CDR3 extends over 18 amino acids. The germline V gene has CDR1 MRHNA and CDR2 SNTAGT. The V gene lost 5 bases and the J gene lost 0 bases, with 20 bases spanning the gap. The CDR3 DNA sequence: TGTGCCAGCAGTCGAGACCCCCCGGACACTCGCTCCTACAATGAGCAGTTCTTC. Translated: CASSRDPPDTRSYNEQFF.

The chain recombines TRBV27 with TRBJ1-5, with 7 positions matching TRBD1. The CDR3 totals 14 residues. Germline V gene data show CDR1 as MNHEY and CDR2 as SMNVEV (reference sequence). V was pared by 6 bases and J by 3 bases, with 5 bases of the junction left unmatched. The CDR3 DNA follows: TGTGCCAGCAGAGCCGGACAGGTCAATCAGCCCCAGCATTTT. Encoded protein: CASRAGQVNQPQHF.

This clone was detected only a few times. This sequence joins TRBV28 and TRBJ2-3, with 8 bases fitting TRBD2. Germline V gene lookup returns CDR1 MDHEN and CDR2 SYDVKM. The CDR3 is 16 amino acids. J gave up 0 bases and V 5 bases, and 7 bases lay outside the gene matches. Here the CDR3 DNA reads TGTGCCAGCAGTATTCAGACTAGCGCCAGCACAGATACGCAGTATTTT. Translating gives CASSIQTSASTDTQYF.

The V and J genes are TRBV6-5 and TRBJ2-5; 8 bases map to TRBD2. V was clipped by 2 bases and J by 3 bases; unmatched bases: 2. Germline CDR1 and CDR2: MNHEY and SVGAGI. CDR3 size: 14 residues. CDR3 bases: TGTGCCAGCAGTTACGGCGGGGGGAAAGAGACCCAGTACTTC. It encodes CASSYGGGKETQYF.

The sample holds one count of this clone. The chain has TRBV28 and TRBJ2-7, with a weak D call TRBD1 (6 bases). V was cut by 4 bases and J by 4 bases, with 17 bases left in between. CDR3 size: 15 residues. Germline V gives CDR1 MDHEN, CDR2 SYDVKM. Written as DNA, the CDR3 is TGTGCCAGCAGTTCCCTGACTCAGGGGCGGTACGAGCAGTACTTC. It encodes CASSSLTQGRYEQYF.

This chain's CDR3 is CASSIDTANYGYTF. The CDR3 nucleotides read TGTGCCAGTAGTATTGACACCGCTAACTATGGCTACACCTTC. The gene calls are TRBV19 and TRBJ1-2; D ambiguous. The germline V gene encodes CDR1 LNHDA and CDR2 SQIVND (reference sequence). Trimming shortened V by 3 bases and J by 0 bases, and 8 bases separated the two germline ends. The CDR3 totals 14 residues. The full variable domain, with the rest looked up from reference TRBV19 and TRBJ1-2, is DGGITQSPKYLFRKEGQNVTLSCEQNLNHDAMYWYRQDPGQGLRLIYYSQIVNDFQKGDIAEGYSVSREKKESFPLTVTSAQKNPTAFYLCASSIDTANYGYTFGSGTRLTVV.

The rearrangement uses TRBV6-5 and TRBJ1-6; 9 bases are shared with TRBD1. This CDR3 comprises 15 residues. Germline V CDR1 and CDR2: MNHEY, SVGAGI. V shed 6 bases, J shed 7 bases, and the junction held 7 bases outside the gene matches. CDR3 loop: CASRWRDRENSPLHF. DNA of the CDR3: TGTGCCAGCAGGTGGAGGGACAGGGAAAATTCACCCCTCCACTTT.

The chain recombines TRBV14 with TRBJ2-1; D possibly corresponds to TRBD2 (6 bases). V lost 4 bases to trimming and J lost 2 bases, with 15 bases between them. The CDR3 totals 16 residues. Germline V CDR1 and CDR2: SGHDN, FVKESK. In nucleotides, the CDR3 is TGTGCCAGCAGCCGCCAGAAAGGGACTCCCTACAATGAGCAGTTCTTC. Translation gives CASSRQKGTPYNEQFF.

This chain's CDR3 is CASFGLAGELFF. The CDR3 nucleotides read TGTGCCAGCTTCGGACTCGCCGGGGAGCTGTTTTTT. The chain links TRBV28 to TRBJ2-2; tentatively, D is TRBD2 (5 bases). The CDR3 is made up of 12 amino acids. V was trimmed by 8 bases and J by 6 bases, leaving 10 bases between them. CDR1 and CDR2 from the germline V gene are MDHEN and SYDVKM.

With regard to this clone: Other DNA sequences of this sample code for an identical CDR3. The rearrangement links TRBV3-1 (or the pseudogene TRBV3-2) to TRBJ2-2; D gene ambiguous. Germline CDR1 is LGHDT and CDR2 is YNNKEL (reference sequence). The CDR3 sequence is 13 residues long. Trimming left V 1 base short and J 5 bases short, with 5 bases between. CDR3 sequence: CASSQVSTGELFF. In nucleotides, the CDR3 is TGTGCCAGCAGCCAAGTCAGTACCGGGGAGCTGTTTTTT.

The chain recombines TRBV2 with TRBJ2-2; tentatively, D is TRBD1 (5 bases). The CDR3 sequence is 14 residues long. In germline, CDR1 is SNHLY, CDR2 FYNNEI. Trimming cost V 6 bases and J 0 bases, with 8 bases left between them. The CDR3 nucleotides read TGTGCCAGCAGGTGGGGCGCGAACACCGGGGAGCTGTTTTTT. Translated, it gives CASRWGANTGELFF.

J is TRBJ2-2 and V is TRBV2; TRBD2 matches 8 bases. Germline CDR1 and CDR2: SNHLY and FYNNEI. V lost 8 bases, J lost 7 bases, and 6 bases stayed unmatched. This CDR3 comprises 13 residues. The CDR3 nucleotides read TGTGCCAGCCAGCGGGAGTCGTTCGGGGAGCTGTTTTTT. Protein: CASQRESFGELFF.

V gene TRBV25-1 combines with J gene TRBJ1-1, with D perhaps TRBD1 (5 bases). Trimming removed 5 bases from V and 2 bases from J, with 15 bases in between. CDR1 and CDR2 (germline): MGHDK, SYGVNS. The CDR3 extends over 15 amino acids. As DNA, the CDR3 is TGTGCCAGCAGTAGGGAAGGGGCACGTAACACTGAAGCTTTCTTT. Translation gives CASSREGARNTEAFF.

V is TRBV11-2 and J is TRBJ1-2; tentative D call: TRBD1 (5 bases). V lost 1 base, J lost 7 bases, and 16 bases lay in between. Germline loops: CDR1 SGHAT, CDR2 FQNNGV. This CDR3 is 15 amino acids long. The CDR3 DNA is TGTGCCAGCAGCTTAGTCCAGGGCGGTCCGTCTGGCTACACCTTC. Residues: CASSLVQGGPSGYTF.

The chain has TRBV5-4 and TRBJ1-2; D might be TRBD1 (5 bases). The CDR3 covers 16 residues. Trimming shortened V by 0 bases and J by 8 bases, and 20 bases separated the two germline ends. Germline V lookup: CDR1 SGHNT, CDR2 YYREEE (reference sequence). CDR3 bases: TGTGCCAGCAGCTTGGAGCGCTGGGGAGGGACTGGCGGCTACACCTTC. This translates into CASSLERWGGTGGYTF. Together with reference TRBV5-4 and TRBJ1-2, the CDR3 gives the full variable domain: ETGVTQSPTHLIKTRGQQVTLRCSSQSGHNTVSWYQQALGQGPQFIFQYYREEENGRGNFPPRFSGLQFPNYSSELNVNALELDDSALYLCASSLERWGGTGGYTFGSGTRLTVV.

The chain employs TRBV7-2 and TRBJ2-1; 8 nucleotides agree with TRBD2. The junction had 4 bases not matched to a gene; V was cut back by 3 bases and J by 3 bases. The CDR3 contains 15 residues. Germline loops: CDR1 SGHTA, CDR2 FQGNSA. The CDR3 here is CASSLGGGNYNEQFF. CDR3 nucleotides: TGTGCCAGCAGCTTGGGCGGGGGGAACTACAATGAGCAGTTCTTC.

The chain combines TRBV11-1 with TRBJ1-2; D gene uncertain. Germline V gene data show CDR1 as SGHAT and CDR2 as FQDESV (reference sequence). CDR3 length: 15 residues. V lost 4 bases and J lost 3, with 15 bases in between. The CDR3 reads CASSSGGHSYYGYTF. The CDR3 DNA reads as TGTGCCAGCAGCTCTGGAGGGCACAGTTACTATGGCTACACCTTC.

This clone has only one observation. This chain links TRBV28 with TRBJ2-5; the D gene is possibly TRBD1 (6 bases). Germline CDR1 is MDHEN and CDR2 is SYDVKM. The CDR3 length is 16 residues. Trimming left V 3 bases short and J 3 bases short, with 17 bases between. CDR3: CASSLRVRGTKETQYF. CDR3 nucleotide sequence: TGTGCCAGCAGTTTGAGAGTTAGGGGGACAAAAGAGACCCAGTACTTC.

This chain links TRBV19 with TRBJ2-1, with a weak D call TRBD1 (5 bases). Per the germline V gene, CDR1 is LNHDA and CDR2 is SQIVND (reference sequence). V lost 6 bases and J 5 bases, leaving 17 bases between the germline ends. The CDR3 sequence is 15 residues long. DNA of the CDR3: TGTGCCAGTAGCCCTAGGACAACCCTTCACAATGAGCAGTTCTTC. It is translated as CASSPRTTLHNEQFF.

The CDR3 loop reads CASRRGYSRQKGIYGYTF. The CDR3 nucleotides are TGTGCCAGCAGGCGTGGATACAGCCGTCAGAAGGGGATTTATGGCTACACCTTC. The rearrangement joins TRBV28 to TRBJ1-2; TRBD1 might be the D (5 bases). Germline V lookup: CDR1 MDHEN, CDR2 SYDVKM. V was shortened by 6 bases and J by 5 bases, with 28 bases between the two germline ends. This CDR3 is built from 18 residues.